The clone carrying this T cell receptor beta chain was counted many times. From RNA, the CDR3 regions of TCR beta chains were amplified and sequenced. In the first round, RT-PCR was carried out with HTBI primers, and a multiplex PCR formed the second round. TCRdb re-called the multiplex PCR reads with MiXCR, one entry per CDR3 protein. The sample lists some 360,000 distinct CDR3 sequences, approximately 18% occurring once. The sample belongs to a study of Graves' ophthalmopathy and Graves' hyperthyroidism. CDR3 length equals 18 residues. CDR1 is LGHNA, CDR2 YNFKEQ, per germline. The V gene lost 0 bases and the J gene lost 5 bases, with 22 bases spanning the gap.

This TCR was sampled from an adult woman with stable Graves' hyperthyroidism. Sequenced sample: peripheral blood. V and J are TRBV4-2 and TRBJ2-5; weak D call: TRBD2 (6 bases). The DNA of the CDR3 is TGTGCCAGCAGCCAAGAGCGGTGGGACTCACAGTCTCGCGAGACCCAGTACTTC. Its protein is CASSQERWDSQSRETQYF.